The clone carrying this T cell receptor (beta chain) was seen many times. Its antigen is not known. Time point indicated: patch test 1, 2 weeks after DPC sensitization. Described treatment: therapeutic diphenylcyclopropenone sensitization with weekly scalp DPC. This CDR3 is 15 amino acids long. V lost 4 bases to trimming and J lost 0 bases; unmatched junction nucleotides: 3. Germline V CDR1 and CDR2: SEHNR, FQNEAQ (reference sequence). From the RACE reads, TCRdb called clonotypes with MiXCR, one entry per CDR3 protein. This sample has about 380,000 distinct CDR3 sequences, with 4% to 5.5% found just once. The record originates from a study of human T cells and chemical hapten exposure. Findings of the study overall: Clustering by CDR3 similarity yielded significantly more large clusters from expanded TCRs than controls.

Sequences were derived from whole blood, sampled in connection with sensitization to the hapten diphenylcyclopropenone (DPC). This rearrangement joins TRBV7-9 to TRBJ1-1; 9 nucleotides match TRBD1. This clonotype was sampled from a woman aged 50 to 60 with alopecia areata. Some clones in this sample may be carry-over from other donors' samples. CDR3 residues: CASSSGTGMNTEAFF. The DNA for the CDR3 is TGTGCCAGCAGCTCTGGGACAGGGATGAACACTGAAGCTTTCTTT. The variable domain in full, with the rest retrieved from reference TRBV7-9 and TRBJ1-1, is DTGVSQNPRHKITKRGQNVTFRCDPISEHNRLYWYRQTLGQGPEFLTYFQNEAQLEKSRLLSDRFSAERPKGSFSTLEIQRTEQGDSAMYLCASSSGTGMNTEAFFGQGTRLTVV.